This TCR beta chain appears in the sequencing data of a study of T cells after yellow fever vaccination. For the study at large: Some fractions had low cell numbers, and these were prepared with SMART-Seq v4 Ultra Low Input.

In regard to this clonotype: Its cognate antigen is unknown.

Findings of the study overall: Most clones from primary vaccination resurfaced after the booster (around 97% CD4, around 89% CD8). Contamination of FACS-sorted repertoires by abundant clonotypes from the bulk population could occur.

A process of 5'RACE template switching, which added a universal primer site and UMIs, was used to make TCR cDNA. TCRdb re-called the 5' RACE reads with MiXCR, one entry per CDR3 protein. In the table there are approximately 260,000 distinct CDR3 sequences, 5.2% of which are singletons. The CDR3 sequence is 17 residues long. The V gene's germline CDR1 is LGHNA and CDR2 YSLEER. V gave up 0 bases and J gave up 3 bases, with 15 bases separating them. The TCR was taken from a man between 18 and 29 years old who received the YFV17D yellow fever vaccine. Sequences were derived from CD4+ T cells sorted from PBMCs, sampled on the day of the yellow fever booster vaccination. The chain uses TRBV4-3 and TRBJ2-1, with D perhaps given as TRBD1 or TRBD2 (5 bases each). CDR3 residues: CASSQEPSGTNYNEQFF. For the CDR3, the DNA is TGCGCCAGCAGCCAAGAGCCTTCCGGGACCAACTACAATGAGCAGTTCTTC.